Each of the 29 T cell receptor beta chains below was sequenced from the same sample in a study of cytomegalovirus exposure and HLA in healthy donors. 60 Vbeta and 13 Jbeta primers were used in PCR. TCRdb keeps only in-frame clones here, not all; method: immunoSEQ multiplex PCR. The table has 77,000 or so clones, 60% to 85% seen once. The sample was PBMCs. The source of these receptors is a man aged 40-50 years in good health and CMV-seronegative.

The chain joins TRBV19 to TRBJ2-3, with TRBD2 matching over 11 bases. CDR3 length: 17 amino acids. The germline V gene has CDR1 LNHDA and CDR2 SQIVND (reference sequence). J gave up 3 bases and V 8 bases, and 13 bases lay outside the gene matches. The CDR3 protein is CASVPTPSSGRTDTQYF. The CDR3 region has the DNA TGTGCCAGTGTTCCGACTCCTTCTAGCGGGAGGACAGATACGCAGTATTTT.

The chain joins TRBV29-1 to TRBJ1-4; TRBD1 matches at 11 bases. The CDR3 totals 15 residues. In germline, CDR1 is SQVTM, CDR2 ANQGSEA. V lost 4 bases to trimming and J lost 8 bases; unmatched junction nucleotides: 9. The CDR3 bases are TGCAGCGTTGGGACAGGGGGCGCGGGGGGCGAAAAACTGTTTTTT. Amino acid sequence: CSVGTGGAGGEKLFF.

The chain links TRBV5-1 to TRBJ2-2; D perhaps matches TRBD2 (5 bases). V lost 1 base and J 2 bases, leaving 12 bases between the germline ends. The CDR3 is 16 residues long. Germline-derived CDR1 and CDR2 are SGHRS and YFSETQ. CDR3 in amino acids: CASSLTDSLNTGELFF. For the CDR3, the DNA is TGCGCCAGCAGCTTGACGGACTCCTTAAACACCGGGGAGCTGTTTTTT. The full variable domain, completed using reference TRBV5-1 and TRBJ2-2, is KAGVTQTPRYLIKTRGQQVTLSCSPISGHRSVSWYQQTPGQGLQFLFEYFSETQRNKGNFPGRFSGRQFSNSRSEMNVSTLELGDSALYLCASSLTDSLNTGELFFGEGSRLTVL.

This clone has just one count. The chain links TRBV7-2 to TRBJ2-1, with D perhaps TRBD2 (6 bases). The V end lost 4 bases, the J end lost 9 bases, and 13 bases lay between the germline ends. CDR3 length equals 13 residues. Germline V lookup: CDR1 SGHTA, CDR2 FQGNSA. The DNA of the CDR3 is TGTGCCAGCAGCTATGGCGGGACGGGTGAGCAGTTCTTC. Translated: CASSYGGTGEQFF.

This clone was recorded once. The chain combines TRBV5-1 with TRBJ1-4; D uncertain. Germline V gives CDR1 SGHRS, CDR2 YFSETQ. The CDR3 runs 15 residues. The V end was cut by 1 base, the J end by 3 bases, with 10 bases between. The CDR3 loop is CASSLTLLPNEKLFF. The CDR3 region has the DNA TGCGCCAGCAGCTTGACTCTTTTACCTAATGAAAAACTGTTTTTT.

The chain has TRBV5-1 and TRBJ1-5; no reliable D call. Germline V gene lookup returns CDR1 SGHRS and CDR2 YFSETQ. Trimming cost V 4 bases and J 0 bases, with 8 bases left between them. The CDR3 covers 14 residues. CDR3 region: CASSNGNSNQPQHF. DNA for the CDR3: TGCGCCAGCAGCAACGGGAATAGCAATCAGCCCCAGCATTTT.

This chain links TRBV27 with TRBJ2-7; D perhaps matches TRBD1 (7 bases). Germline CDR1 and CDR2: MNHEY and SMNVEV (reference sequence). The CDR3 contains 17 residues. The germline V and J ends were trimmed by 6 bases and 0 bases, with 21 bases remaining between them. Written as DNA, the CDR3 is TGTGCCAGCAGACCACGAGGCGGGACAGCGAGCTCCTACGAGCAGTACTTC. Protein sequence: CASRPRGGTASSYEQYF.

The V and J genes are TRBV6-1 and TRBJ2-1, with 14 bases fitting TRBD2. The CDR3 loop spans 14 amino acids. CDR1 and CDR2 (germline): MNHNS, SASEGT. V dropped 6 bases and J dropped 9; count of bases not matched to a gene: 4. CDR3 sequence reads: CASRGTSGRGEQFF. The CDR3 DNA sequence: TGTGCCAGCAGGGGGACTAGCGGGAGAGGTGAGCAGTTCTTC.

The J gene is TRBJ1-3, the V gene TRBV18; 10 bases agree with TRBD1. Germline trimming cut 4 bases from V and 4 bases from J; bases unmatched to any gene: 4. The CDR3 has 15 amino acids. Germline V CDR1 and CDR2: KGHSH, LQKENI. CDR3 sequence reads: CASSLGTGAGNTIYF. The CDR3 bases are TGTGCCAGCTCACTCGGGACAGGGGCAGGAAACACCATATATTTT.

The chain employs TRBV12-5 and TRBJ2-7, with unresolved D. The CDR3 runs 12 residues. Trimming removed 6 bases at V and 2 bases at J, with 8 bases between. The V gene's germline CDR1 is LGHNT and CDR2 FRNRAP. The CDR3 DNA follows: TGTGCTAGTGGCTCCCGGGCCTACGAGCAGTACTTC. Translating it yields CASGSRAYEQYF.

The chain has TRBV29-1 and TRBJ2-7; 7 bases match TRBD1. The CDR3 length is 15 residues. J was trimmed by 2 bases and V by 6 bases; bases with no gene match: 13. Germline V lookup: CDR1 SQVTM, CDR2 ANQGSEA. CDR3 DNA sequence: TGCAGCGTAGTAAGACCCGGGACAGTTGCCTACGAGCAGTACTTC. This encodes CSVVRPGTVAYEQYF.

This chain joins TRBV5-6 and TRBJ2-6; TRBD2 is a possible D gene (7 bases). Germline CDR1 reads SGHDT; CDR2 reads YYEEEE. The CDR3 is made up of 16 amino acids. The V gene lost 8 bases and the J gene lost 0 bases, with 15 bases spanning the gap. The CDR3 loop is CASRGTISSGANVLTF. The CDR3 DNA is TGTGCCAGTAGGGGGACTATTTCCTCTGGGGCCAACGTCCTGACTTTC.

The V gene is TRBV30, the J gene TRBJ1-1, with 7 positions matching TRBD1. The CDR3 has 13 amino acids. The V segment lost 3 bases and the J segment 4 bases; nucleotides outside the gene matches: 5. The germline V gene encodes CDR1 GTSNPN and CDR2 SVGIG (reference sequence). CDR3 amino acids: CAWSRAGGTEAFF. Written as DNA, the CDR3 is TGTGCCTGGAGCCGGGCAGGGGGCACTGAAGCTTTCTTT.

CDR3 nucleotides: TGTGCCAGCAGCTTAGAGGCAGGGGGAAAACTGTTTTTT. Protein sequence: CASSLEAGGKLFF. The chain has TRBV11-2 and TRBJ1-4, with TRBD1 matching 7 bases. Germline CDR1 and CDR2: SGHAT and FQNNGV. The CDR3 is 13 amino acids. Losses at the gene ends were 0 bases for V and 10 bases for J; bases not matched to a gene: 2.

This chain uses TRBV14 with TRBJ1-2; perhaps TRBD1 as D (5 bases). CDR1 and CDR2 (germline): SGHDN, FVKESK. The V and J ends lost 6 bases and 7 bases respectively, with 27 bases between them. The CDR3 is made up of 17 amino acids. As DNA, the CDR3 is TGTGCCAGCAGTTTCGAATCCCTGGGACTAGTCGGCCGTGGCTACACCTTC. Protein sequence: CASSFESLGLVGRGYTF.

The chain is built from TRBV7-9 and TRBJ2-1, with unresolved D. CDR3 length: 12 amino acids. Germline V lookup: CDR1 SEHNR, CDR2 FQNEAQ (reference sequence). V lost 3 bases, J lost 9 bases, and 9 bases lay in between. Written as DNA, the CDR3 is TGTGCCAGCAGCTTCGGAGTTTTTGAGCAGTTCTTC. Residues: CASSFGVFEQFF.

The DNA of the CDR3 is TGTGCCAGCAGCTCCGGGGGGAGCGGACTTTTCACAGATACGCAGTATTTT. Residues: CASSSGGSGLFTDTQYF. V gene TRBV5-4 combines with J gene TRBJ2-3; 7 bases are a match to TRBD2. Losses at the gene ends were 3 bases for V and 2 bases for J; bases not matched to a gene: 12. The CDR3 covers 17 residues. Per germline, CDR1 SGHNT and CDR2 YYREEE (reference sequence).

This chain uses TRBV6-4 with TRBJ1-2; unclear D gene. Germline V gene lookup returns CDR1 MRHNA and CDR2 SNTAGT. Trimming cost V 2 bases and J 0 bases, with 4 bases left between them. This CDR3 is built from 13 residues. The CDR3 DNA follows: TGTGCCAGCAGTGACGGAGCTAACTATGGCTACACCTTC. Amino acids: CASSDGANYGYTF.

The chain couples TRBV6-4 to TRBJ2-3; 13 nucleotides align to TRBD2. CDR3 length: 16 amino acids. V shed 6 bases, J shed 4 bases, and the junction held 7 bases outside the gene matches. Germline V gives CDR1 MRHNA, CDR2 SNTAGT. CDR3 protein: CASSLGLAGVADTQYF. Here the CDR3 DNA reads TGTGCCAGCAGCCTCGGACTAGCGGGAGTGGCAGATACGCAGTATTTT.

Turning to this clone: The same CDR3 also results from other DNA sequences found in this sample. The genes are TRBV7-9 and TRBJ2-7, with 7 bases fitting TRBD1. CDR3 length: 18 residues. V was clipped by 1 base and J by 0 bases; unmatched bases: 12. In germline, CDR1 is SEHNR, CDR2 FQNEAQ (reference sequence). The chain's CDR3 is CASSLDGRQGRSSYEQYF. The CDR3, as DNA: TGTGCCAGCAGCTTAGATGGTCGACAGGGAAGGTCCTCCTACGAGCAGTACTTC.

The chain combines TRBV5-8 with TRBJ2-6, with D uncertain. CDR1 is SGHTS, CDR2 YDEGEE, per germline. The ends were cut back, 4 bases at V and 4 bases at J, with 9 bases in the middle. The CDR3 is 14 residues long. The CDR3 protein is CASSPGPGANVLTF. The CDR3 coding sequence is TGTGCCAGCAGCCCCGGTCCAGGGGCCAACGTCCTGACTTTC.

The chain links TRBV5-1 to TRBJ2-5; TRBD2 matches at 7 bases. The better agreement between TRBJ2-7 and the DNA end casts doubt on the J call. The germline V gene has CDR1 SGHRS and CDR2 YFSETQ. The CDR3 runs to 15 residues. For the CDR3, the DNA is TGCGCCAGCAGCGCTAGCGGAAAGAGCTCCTACGAGCAGTACTTC. It translates to CASSASGKSSYEQYF.

This chain links TRBV5-1 with TRBJ2-7, with D unclear. In germline, CDR1 is SGHRS, CDR2 YFSETQ. The V end lost 0 bases, the J end lost 2 bases, and 9 bases lay between the germline ends. The CDR3 length is 14 residues. The CDR3, as DNA: TGCGCCAGCAGCTTGGCCACGGGTACCTACGAGCAGTACTTC. Protein sequence: CASSLATGTYEQYF.

This clone was seen more than once but under ten times. J is TRBJ2-5 and V is TRBV6-1; TRBD1 agrees at 8 bases. After removal of 4 bases from V and 4 bases from J, the junction contained 14 bases not matched to a gene. CDR3 size: 17 residues. The germline V gene has CDR1 MNHNS and CDR2 SASEGT. For the CDR3, the DNA is TGTGCCAGCAGTGTTAGGAAACAGGGGGTATCCCGAGAGACCCAGTACTTC. Its translation: CASSVRKQGVSRETQYF.

The chain employs TRBV4-2 and TRBJ2-7; D is possibly TRBD1 (6 bases). Trimming stripped 0 bases from V and 0 bases from J, with 9 bases between. Germline CDR1 reads LGHNA; CDR2 reads YNFKEQ. This CDR3 has 15 amino acids. The CDR3 DNA sequence: TGTGCCAGCAGCCAAGATCAGGGGATCTCCTACGAGCAGTACTTC. It codes for CASSQDQGISYEQYF.

The gene calls are TRBV6-5 and TRBJ2-5; 12 nucleotides agree with TRBD2. V was pared by 4 bases and J by 4 bases, with 4 bases of the junction left unmatched. Germline V gene sequence: CDR1 MNHEY, CDR2 SVGAGI. CDR3 size: 15 residues. The CDR3 DNA follows: TGTGCCAGCAGTTCTAGCGGGAGGGCCTCAGAGACCCAGTACTTC. It translates to CASSSSGRASETQYF.

J is TRBJ2-3 and V is TRBV6-6; 10 nucleotides agree with TRBD2. The length of the CDR3 is 16 residues. Per the germline V gene, CDR1 is MNHNY and CDR2 is SVGAGI (reference sequence). Losses at the gene ends were 6 bases for V and 0 bases for J; bases not matched to a gene: 6. The CDR3, as DNA: TGTGCCAGCAGCCTAGCGGGAGAGGTGAGCACAGATACGCAGTATTTT. This codes for CASSLAGEVSTDTQYF.

A few counts support this clone. This rearrangement joins TRBV28 to TRBJ2-7; 7 bases align to TRBD2. Germline-derived CDR1 and CDR2 are MDHEN and SYDVKM. There are 14 residues in the CDR3. After removal of 6 bases from V and 2 bases from J, the junction contained 7 bases not matched to a gene. Here the CDR3 DNA reads TGTGCCAGCAGCGAAAGCGGGACGACCTACGAGCAGTACTTC. Translation: CASSESGTTYEQYF.

The CDR3 here is CASSLGTSGPYEQYF. The DNA of the CDR3 is TGCGCCAGCAGCTTGGGGACTAGCGGTCCCTACGAGCAGTACTTC. This sequence joins TRBV5-1 and TRBJ2-7, with 10 bases aligning to TRBD2. There are 15 residues in the CDR3. J lost 2 bases, V lost 0 bases, and 2 bases had no gene match. The germline V gene has CDR1 SGHRS and CDR2 YFSETQ.